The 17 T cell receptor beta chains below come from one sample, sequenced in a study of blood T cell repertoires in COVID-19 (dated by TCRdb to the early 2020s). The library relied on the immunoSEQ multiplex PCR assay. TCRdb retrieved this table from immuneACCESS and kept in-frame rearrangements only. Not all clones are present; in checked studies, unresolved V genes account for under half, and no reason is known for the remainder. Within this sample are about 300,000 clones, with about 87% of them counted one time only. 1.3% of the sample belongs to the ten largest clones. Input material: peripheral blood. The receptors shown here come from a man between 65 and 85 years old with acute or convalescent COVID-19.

For the CDR3, the DNA is TGTGCCAGCAGCTTAGTCCCCGATTCACCCCTCCACTTT. Its translation is CASSLVPDSPLHF. The chain combines TRBV11-2 with TRBJ1-6; D remains unclear. CDR3 size: 13 residues. Germline V lookup: CDR1 SGHAT, CDR2 FQNNGV. With 1 base removed from V and 8 bases from J, the gap between germline ends came to 6 bases.

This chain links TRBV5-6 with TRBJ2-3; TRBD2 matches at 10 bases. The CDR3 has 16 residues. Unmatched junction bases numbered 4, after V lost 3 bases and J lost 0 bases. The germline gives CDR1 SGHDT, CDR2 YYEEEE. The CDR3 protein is CASSWTSGKSTDTQYF. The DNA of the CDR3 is TGTGCCAGCAGCTGGACTAGCGGCAAAAGCACAGATACGCAGTATTTT.

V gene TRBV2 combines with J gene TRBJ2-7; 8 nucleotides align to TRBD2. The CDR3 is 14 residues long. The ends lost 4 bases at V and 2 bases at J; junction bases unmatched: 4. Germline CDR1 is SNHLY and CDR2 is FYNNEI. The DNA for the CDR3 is TGTGCCAGCAGTGTTCGGGGGGGAACCTACGAGCAGTACTTC. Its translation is CASSVRGGTYEQYF.

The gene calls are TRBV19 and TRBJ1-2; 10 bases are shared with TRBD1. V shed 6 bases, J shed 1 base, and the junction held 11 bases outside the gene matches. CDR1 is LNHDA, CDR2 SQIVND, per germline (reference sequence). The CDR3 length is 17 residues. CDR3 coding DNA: TGTGCCAGTAGGGCCGGGACAGGGGCCTTGGATAACTATGGCTACACCTTC. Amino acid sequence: CASRAGTGALDNYGYTF. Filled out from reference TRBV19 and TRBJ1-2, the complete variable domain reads DGGITQSPKYLFRKEGQNVTLSCEQNLNHDAMYWYRQDPGQGLRLIYYSQIVNDFQKGDIAEGYSVSREKKESFPLTVTSAQKNPTAFYLCASRAGTGALDNYGYTFGSGTRLTVV.

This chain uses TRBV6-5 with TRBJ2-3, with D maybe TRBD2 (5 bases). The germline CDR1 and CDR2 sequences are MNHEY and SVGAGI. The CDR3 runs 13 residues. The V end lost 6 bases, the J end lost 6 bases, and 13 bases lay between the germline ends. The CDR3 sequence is CASSVTRRDTQYF. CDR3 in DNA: TGTGCCAGCAGCGTTACTAGGAGGGATACGCAGTATTTT.

Here the CDR3 reads CASSHQTGFKYF. The CDR3 DNA reads TGTGCCAGCAGCCACCAGACAGGGTTCAAGTACTTC. J is TRBJ2-5 and V is TRBV3-1 (or the pseudogene TRBV3-2); 7 nucleotides align to TRBD1. V lost 3 bases to trimming and J lost 12 bases; unmatched junction nucleotides: 7. Per the germline V gene, CDR1 is LGHDT and CDR2 is YNNKEL (reference sequence). This CDR3 has 12 amino acids.

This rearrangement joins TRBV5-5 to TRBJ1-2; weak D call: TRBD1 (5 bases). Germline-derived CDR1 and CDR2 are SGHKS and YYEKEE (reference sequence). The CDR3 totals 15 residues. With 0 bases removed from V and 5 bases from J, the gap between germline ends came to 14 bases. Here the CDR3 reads CASSLEPGQGYGYTF. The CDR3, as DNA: TGTGCCAGCAGCTTGGAGCCAGGGCAGGGATATGGCTACACCTTC.

DNA for the CDR3: TGTGCCAGCAGTGGGGGGACAGGGAATATTGGTAACTATGGCTACACCTTC. As protein: CASSGGTGNIGNYGYTF. V and J are TRBV27 and TRBJ1-2, with 9 bases lining up with TRBD1. The length of the CDR3 is 17 residues. Looked up from germline, CDR1 is MNHEY and CDR2 is SMNVEV (reference sequence). The V and J ends lost 5 bases and 1 base, in that order; junction bases with no gene match: 11.

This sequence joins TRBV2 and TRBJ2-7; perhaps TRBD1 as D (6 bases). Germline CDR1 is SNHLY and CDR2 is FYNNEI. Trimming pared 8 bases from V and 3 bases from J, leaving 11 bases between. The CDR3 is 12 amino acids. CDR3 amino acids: CASGAQGYEQYF. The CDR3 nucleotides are TGTGCCAGCGGGGCACAGGGCTACGAGCAGTACTTC.

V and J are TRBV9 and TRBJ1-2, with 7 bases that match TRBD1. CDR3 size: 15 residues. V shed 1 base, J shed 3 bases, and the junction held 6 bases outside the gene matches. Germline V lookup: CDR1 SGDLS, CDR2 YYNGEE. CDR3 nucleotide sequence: TGTGCCAGCAGCGTAAGCGGAGGGGGCGACTATGGCTACACCTTC. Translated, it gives CASSVSGGGDYGYTF.

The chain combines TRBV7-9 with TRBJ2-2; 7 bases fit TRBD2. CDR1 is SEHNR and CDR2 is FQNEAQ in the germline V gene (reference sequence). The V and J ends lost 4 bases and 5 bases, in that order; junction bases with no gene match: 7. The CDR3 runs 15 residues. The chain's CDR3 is CASSSLREGTGELFF. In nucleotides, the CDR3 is TGTGCCAGCAGCTCCTTAAGGGAGGGAACCGGGGAGCTGTTTTTT.

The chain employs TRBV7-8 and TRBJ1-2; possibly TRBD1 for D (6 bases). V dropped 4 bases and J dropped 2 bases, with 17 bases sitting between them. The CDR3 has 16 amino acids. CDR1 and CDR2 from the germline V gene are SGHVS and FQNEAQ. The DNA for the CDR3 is TGTGCCAGCAGCTCATCGGGACAAATAACGAACTATGGCTACACCTTC. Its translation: CASSSSGQITNYGYTF.

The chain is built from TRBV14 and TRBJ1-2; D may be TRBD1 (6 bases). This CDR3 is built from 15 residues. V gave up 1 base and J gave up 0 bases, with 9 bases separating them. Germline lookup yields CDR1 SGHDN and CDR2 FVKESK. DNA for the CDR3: TGTGCCAGCAGCCAAGCCGGACAGACTAACTATGGCTACACCTTC. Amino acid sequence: CASSQAGQTNYGYTF. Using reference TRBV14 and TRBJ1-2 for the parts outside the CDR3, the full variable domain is EAGVTQFPSHSVIEKGQTVTLRCDPISGHDNLYWYRRVMGKEIKFLLHFVKESKQDESGMPNNRFLAERTGGTYSTLKVQPAELEDSGVYFCASSQAGQTNYGYTFGSGTRLTVV.

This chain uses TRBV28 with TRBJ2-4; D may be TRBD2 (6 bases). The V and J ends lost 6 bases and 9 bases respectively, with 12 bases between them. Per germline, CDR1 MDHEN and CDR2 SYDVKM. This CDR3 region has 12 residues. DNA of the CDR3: TGTGCCAGCAGGACTCAGGGAGGCATTCAGTACTTC. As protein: CASRTQGGIQYF. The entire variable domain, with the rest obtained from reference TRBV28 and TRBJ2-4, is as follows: DVKVTQSSRYLVKRTGEKVFLECVQDMDHENMFWYRQDPGLGLRLIYFSYDVKMKEKGDIPEGYSVSREKKERFSLILESASTNQTSMYLCASRTQGGIQYFGAGTRLSVL.

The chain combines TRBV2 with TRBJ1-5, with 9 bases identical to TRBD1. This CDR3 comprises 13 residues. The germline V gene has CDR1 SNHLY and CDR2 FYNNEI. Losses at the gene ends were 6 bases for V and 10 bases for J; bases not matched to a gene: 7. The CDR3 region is CASSVLTGGPQHF. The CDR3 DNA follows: TGTGCCAGCAGCGTCCTCACAGGGGGCCCCCAGCATTTT.

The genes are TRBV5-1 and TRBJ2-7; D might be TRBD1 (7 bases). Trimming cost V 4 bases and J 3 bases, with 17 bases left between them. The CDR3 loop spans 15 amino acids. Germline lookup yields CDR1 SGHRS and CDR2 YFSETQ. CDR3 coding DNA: TGCGCCAGCAGCGCGACAGGGTCGGGGGACTACGAGCAGTACTTC. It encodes CASSATGSGDYEQYF.

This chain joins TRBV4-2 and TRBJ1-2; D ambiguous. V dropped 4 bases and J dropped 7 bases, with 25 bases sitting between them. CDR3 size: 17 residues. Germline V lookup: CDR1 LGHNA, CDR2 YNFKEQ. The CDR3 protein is CASSPLKEVALPGGYTF. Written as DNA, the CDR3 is TGTGCCAGCAGCCCCCTGAAGGAGGTGGCCCTACCGGGTGGCTACACCTTC.